The rows below give T cell receptor beta chains drawn from one sample of a study of T cells expressing NK-cell markers. Reprocessing the 5' RACE reads, TCRdb reports a single entry for every CDR3 protein and omits DNA. The table lists 500,000 to 700,000 distinct CDR3 sequences, with 3% to 4.5% in the top ten. The sample comprised blood T cells: a sorted CD56 or NKG2C T cell subset, CD4+ or CD8+ T cells, or bulk PBMC T cells (not recorded which). The receptors here all came from a man aged 18 to 30 in good health. CDR3s include the opening cysteine and the closing phenylalanine or tryptophan.

j_gene	len	v_gene	CDR3aa
TRBJ1-5	15	TRBV18	CASSPRDRGDQPQHF
TRBJ2-2	14	TRBV24-1	CATSDSPRAGELFF
TRBJ1-5	13	TRBV28	CASREGTTQPQHF
TRBJ2-1	16	TRBV6-2/TRBV6-3	CASRIETSGANNEQFF
TRBJ2-5	14	TRBV7-2	CASSTMGGQETQYF
TRBJ2-3	15	TRBV6-5	CASSYERFRTDTQYF
TRBJ2-5	12	TRBV15	CATSIQEGTQYF
TRBJ1-1	11	TRBV12-3/TRBV12-4	CASRLTNMAFF
TRBJ1-1	12	TRBV6-5	CASGLETVGAFF
TRBJ2-5	14	TRBV2	CASTPGDFQETQYF
TRBJ2-1	16	TRBV7-6	CASSLAGREGYNEQFF
TRBJ1-4	16	TRBV27	CASSLRRARVNEKLFF
TRBJ2-1	16	TRBV7-9	CASSSGGGRAPSEQFF
TRBJ2-1	14	TRBV20-1	CSAREWDRDNEQFF
TRBJ2-4	18	TRBV25-1	CASSEYATTGVDKNIQYF
TRBJ2-2	13	TRBV9	CASGRSLTGELFF
TRBJ2-1	14	TRBV15	CATGVLSSYNEQFF
TRBJ2-2	18	TRBV9	CASSVARDRGSNTGELFF
TRBJ2-5	14	TRBV7-8	CASSFTGLQETQYF
TRBJ2-3	13	TRBV29-1	CSAGTRLTDTQYF
TRBJ2-7	16	TRBV7-2	CASSFRGGRGSYEQYF
TRBJ2-2	16	TRBV6-5	CASTLGLATTPGELFF
TRBJ1-2	11	TRBV24-1	CATLKGTRYTF
TRBJ1-2	14	TRBV29-1	CSVEAGQGRYGYTF
TRBJ2-1	16	TRBV6-2/TRBV6-3	CASSYLSSGGYNEQFF
TRBJ2-6	21	TRBV7-6	CASSLALRDRESYSGANVLTF
TRBJ2-2	16	TRBV3-1	CASSQGWGTNTGELFF
TRBJ2-7	13	TRBV5-4	CASSLEESYEQYF
TRBJ2-3	14	TRBV5-4	CASSAVDSTDTQYF